Listed below are T cell receptor beta chains from one sample, sequenced in a study of blood T cell repertoires in COVID-19. Only in-frame clones appear in the TCRdb table, and some are missing; sequencing was by immunoSEQ multiplex PCR. The sample consists of just over 150,000 clones, about 85% of them appearing once. The sequenced sample was peripheral blood. The origin of the receptors is a human donor with acute or convalescent COVID-19. The donor label of this sample is uncertain. Both conserved end residues are part of each CDR3. Each record gives: CDR3 length, clone size, V gene, D gene, J gene, CDR3 protein, CDR3 DNA. A D gene is named only where the DNA matches it firmly. Some rows mark clone size as missing; the rest say once, few, many or name a class of expanded clone.

>15|-|TRBV5-4|TRBD1|TRBJ1-4
CASSLRTGENEKLFF
TGTGCCAGCAGCTTGCGGACAGGGGAGAATGAAAAACTGTTTTTT
>15|-|TRBV3-1/TRBV3-2|-|TRBJ1-3
CASSQIRHSGNTIYF
TGTGCCAGCAGCCAGATCAGGCACTCTGGAAACACCATATATTTT
>13|once|TRBV30|-|TRBJ1-1
CAWSVTGDTEAFF
TGTGCCTGGAGTGTAACCGGGGACACTGAAGCTTTCTTT
>15|-|TRBV18|TRBD1|TRBJ2-3
CASSPAGGTTDTQYF
TGTGCCAGCTCACCAGCAGGGGGTACTACAGATACGCAGTATTTT
>14|-|TRBV5-1|TRBD2|TRBJ2-3
CASSLEAGVDTQYF
TGCGCCAGCAGCTTGGAAGCGGGGGTAGATACGCAGTATTTT
>11|-|TRBV5-4|TRBD1|TRBJ1-1
CASSGDRGAFF
TGTGCCAGCAGCGGGGACAGGGGGGCTTTCTTT
>14|-|TRBV6-2/TRBV6-3|-|TRBJ1-1
CASSSTGWTSEAFF
TGTGCCAGCAGCTCTACAGGGTGGACGTCTGAAGCTTTCTTT
>13|-|TRBV30|-|TRBJ1-2
CAWSNYAHIGYTF
TGTGCCTGGAGTAACTACGCCCACATAGGCTACACCTTC
>14|-|TRBV5-5|-|TRBJ1-5
CASSLRLGNQPQHF
TGTGCCAGCAGCTTGAGGCTAGGAAATCAGCCCCAGCATTTT
>19|-|TRBV3-1/TRBV3-2|-|TRBJ1-5
CASSQWVVKWTAHNQPQHF
TGTGCCAGCAGCCAATGGGTTGTAAAATGGACAGCCCACAATCAGCCCCAGCATTTT
>14|-|TRBV5-1|-|TRBJ1-2
CASRTGGSNYGYTF
TGCGCCAGCAGGACAGGTGGTTCTAACTATGGCTACACCTTC
>14|-|TRBV19|TRBD1|TRBJ2-7
CASSIDKGQGTGYF
TGTGCCAGTAGTATAGATAAGGGACAGGGGACCGGCTACTTC
>16|-|TRBV4-2|TRBD1|TRBJ1-5
CASSPRTGGGYQPQHF
TGTGCCAGCAGCCCTAGGACAGGGGGCGGTTATCAGCCCCAGCATTTT
>18|-|TRBV23-1|TRBD1|TRBJ2-5
CASSQPRGTGEQQETQYF
TGCGCCAGCAGTCAACCACGCGGGACAGGAGAACAACAAGAGACCCAGTACTTC